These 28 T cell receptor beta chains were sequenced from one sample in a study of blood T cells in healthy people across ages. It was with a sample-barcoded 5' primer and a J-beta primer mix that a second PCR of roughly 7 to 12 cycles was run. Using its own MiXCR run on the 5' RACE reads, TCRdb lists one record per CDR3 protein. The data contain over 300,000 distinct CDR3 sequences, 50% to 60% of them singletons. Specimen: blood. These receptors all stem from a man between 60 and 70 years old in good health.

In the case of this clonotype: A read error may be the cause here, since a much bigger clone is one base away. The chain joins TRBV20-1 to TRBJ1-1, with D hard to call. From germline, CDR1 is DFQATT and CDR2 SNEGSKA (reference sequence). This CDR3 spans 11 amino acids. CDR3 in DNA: TGCAGTGCTCCCCTGAACACTGGAGCTTTCTTT. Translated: CSAPLNTGAFF.

CDR3 loop: CASSSNPTGTGANVLTF. The CDR3 nucleotides are TGCGCCAGCAGCTCCAACCCGACAGGGACCGGGGCCAACGTCCTGACTTTC. The genes are TRBV5-1 and TRBJ2-6; 7 nucleotides line up with TRBD1. CDR1 is SGHRS, CDR2 YFSETQ, per germline. The CDR3 runs to 17 residues. V was clipped by 3 bases and J by 4 bases; unmatched bases: 10.

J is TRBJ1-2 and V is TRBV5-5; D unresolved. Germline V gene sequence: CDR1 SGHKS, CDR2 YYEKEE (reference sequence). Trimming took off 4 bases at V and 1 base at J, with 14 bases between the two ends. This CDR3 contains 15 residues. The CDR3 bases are TGTGCCAGCAGCCCCCAACAGAGAAATAACTATGGCTACACCTTC. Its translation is CASSPQQRNNYGYTF.

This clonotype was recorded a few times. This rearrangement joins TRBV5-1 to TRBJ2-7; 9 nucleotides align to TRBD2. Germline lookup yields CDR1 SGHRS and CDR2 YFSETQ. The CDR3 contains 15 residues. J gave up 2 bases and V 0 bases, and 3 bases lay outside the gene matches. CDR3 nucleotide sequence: TGCGCCAGCAGCTTGGTCCAGCGGGGGGCCTACGAGCAGTACTTC. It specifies CASSLVQRGAYEQYF. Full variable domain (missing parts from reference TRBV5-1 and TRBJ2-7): KAGVTQTPRYLIKTRGQQVTLSCSPISGHRSVSWYQQTPGQGLQFLFEYFSETQRNKGNFPGRFSGRQFSNSRSEMNVSTLELGDSALYLCASSLVQRGAYEQYFGPGTRLTVT.

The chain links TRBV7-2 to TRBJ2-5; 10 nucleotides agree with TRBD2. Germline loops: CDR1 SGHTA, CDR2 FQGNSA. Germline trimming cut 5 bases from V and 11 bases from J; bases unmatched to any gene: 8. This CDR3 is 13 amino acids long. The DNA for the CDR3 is TGTGCCAGCAGCCCCCTGACTAGCGGGCTTCAGTACTTC. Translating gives CASSPLTSGLQYF.

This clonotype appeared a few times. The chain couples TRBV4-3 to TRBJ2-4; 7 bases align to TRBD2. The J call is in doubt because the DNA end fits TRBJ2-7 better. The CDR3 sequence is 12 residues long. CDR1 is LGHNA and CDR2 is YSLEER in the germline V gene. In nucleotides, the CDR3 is TGCGCCAGCAGCCGCGGGAGTGGCGAGCAGTACTTC. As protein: CASSRGSGEQYF.

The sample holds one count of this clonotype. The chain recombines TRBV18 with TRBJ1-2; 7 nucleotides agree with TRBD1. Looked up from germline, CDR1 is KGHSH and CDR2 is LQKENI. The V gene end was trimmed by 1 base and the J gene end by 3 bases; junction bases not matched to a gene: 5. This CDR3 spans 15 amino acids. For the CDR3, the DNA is TGTGCCAGCTCACCACGGGTAACAGGGGACTATGGCTACACCTTC. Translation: CASSPRVTGDYGYTF.

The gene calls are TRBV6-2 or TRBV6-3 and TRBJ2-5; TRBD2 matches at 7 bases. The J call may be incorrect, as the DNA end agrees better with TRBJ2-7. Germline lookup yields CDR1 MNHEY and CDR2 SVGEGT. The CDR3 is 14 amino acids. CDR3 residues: CASRKGGSSAEQYF. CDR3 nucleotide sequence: TGTGCCAGCAGAAAGGGAGGGTCATCGGCCGAGCAGTACTTC.

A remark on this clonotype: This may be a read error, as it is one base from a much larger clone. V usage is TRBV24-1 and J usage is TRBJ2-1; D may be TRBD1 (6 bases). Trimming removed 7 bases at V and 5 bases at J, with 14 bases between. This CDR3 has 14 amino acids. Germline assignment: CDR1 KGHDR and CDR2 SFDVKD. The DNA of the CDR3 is TGTGCCACCAGGAATACAGGGAGTGACAATGAGCAGTTCTTC. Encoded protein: CATRNTGSDNEQFF.

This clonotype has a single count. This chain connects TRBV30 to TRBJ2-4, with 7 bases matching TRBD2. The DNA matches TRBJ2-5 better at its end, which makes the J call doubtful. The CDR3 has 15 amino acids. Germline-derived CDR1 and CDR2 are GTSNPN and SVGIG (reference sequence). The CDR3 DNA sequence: TGTGCCTGGATCCCTCTAGCGGCGATGGGGGAGACCCAGTACTTC. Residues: CAWIPLAAMGETQYF.

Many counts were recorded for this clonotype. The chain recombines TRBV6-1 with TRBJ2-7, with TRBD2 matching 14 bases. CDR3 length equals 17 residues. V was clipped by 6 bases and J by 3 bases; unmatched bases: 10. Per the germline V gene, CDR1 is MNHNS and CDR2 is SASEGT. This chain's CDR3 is CASSLQPGLAGVYEQYF. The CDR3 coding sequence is TGTGCCAGCAGCCTCCAACCGGGACTAGCGGGGGTCTACGAGCAGTACTTC.

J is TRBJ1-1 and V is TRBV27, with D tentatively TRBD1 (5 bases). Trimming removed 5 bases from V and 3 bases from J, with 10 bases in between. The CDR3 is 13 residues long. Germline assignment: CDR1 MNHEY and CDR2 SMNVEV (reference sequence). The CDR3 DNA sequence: TGTGCCAGCAGTCGACAGCGGGACACTGAAGCTTTCTTT. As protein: CASSRQRDTEAFF.

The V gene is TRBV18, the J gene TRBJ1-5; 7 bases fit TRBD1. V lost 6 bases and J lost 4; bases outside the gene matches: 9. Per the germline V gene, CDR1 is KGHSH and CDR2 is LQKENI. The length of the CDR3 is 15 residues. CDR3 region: CASSRPGQVNQPQHF. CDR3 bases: TGTGCCAGCTCCCGCCCTGGACAGGTTAATCAGCCCCAGCATTTT.

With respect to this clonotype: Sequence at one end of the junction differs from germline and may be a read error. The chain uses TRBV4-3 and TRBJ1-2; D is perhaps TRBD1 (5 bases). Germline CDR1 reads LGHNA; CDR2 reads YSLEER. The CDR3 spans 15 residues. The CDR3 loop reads CASSQDGGVGYGHTF. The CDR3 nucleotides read TGCGCCAGCAGCCAAGATGGGGGGGTGGGCTATGGCCACACCTTC.

DNA for the CDR3: TGCAGTGCTAGACCGGACAGGGATGAAGCTTTCTTT. Translation gives CSARPDRDEAFF. The chain joins TRBV20-1 to TRBJ1-1; 8 bases match TRBD1. V lost 2 bases and J lost 7; bases outside the gene matches: 3. This CDR3 contains 12 residues. CDR1 and CDR2 (germline): DFQATT, SNEGSKA (reference sequence).

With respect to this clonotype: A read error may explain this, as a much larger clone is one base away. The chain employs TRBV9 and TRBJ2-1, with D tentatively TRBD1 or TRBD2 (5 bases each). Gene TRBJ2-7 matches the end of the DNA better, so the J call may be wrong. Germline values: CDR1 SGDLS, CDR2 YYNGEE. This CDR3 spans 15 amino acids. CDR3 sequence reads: CASSETRGPYNEQYF. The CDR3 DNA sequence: TGTGCCAGCAGCGAAACGAGGGGACCCTACAATGAGCAGTACTTC.

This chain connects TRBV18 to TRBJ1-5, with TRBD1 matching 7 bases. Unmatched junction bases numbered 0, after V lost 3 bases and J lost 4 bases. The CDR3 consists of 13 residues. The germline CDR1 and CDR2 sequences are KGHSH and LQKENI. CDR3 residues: CASSPGQNQPQHF. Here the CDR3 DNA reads TGTGCCAGCTCACCGGGACAGAATCAGCCCCAGCATTTT.

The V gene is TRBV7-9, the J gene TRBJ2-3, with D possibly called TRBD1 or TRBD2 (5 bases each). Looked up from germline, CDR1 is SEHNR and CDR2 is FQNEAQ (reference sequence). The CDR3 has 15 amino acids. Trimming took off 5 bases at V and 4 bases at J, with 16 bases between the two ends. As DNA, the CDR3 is TGTGCCAGCAGCGCAGGGACCCCGGGGTCAGATACGCAGTATTTT. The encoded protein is CASSAGTPGSDTQYF.

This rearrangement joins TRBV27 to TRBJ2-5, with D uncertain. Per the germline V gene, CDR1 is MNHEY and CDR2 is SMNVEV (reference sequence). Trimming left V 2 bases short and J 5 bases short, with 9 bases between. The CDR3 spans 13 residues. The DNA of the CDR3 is TGTGCCAGCAGTTTAATCCCCCGGGAGACCCAGTACTTC. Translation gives CASSLIPRETQYF.

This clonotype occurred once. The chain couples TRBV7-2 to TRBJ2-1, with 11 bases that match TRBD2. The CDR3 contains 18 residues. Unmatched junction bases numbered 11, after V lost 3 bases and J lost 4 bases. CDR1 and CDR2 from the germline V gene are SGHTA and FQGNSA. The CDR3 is CASSFNRAGTSGYNEQFF. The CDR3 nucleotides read TGTGCCAGCAGCTTCAACAGAGCCGGGACTAGCGGTTACAATGAGCAGTTCTTC.

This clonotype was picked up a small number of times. CDR3 nucleotide sequence: TGCAGTGCTCCGCTCCGTCAGGGGCTCGCGGCCCAGCATTTT. Amino acid sequence: CSAPLRQGLAAQHF. The rearrangement uses TRBV20-1 and TRBJ1-5; tentatively, D is TRBD1 (6 bases). Germline V lookup: CDR1 DFQATT, CDR2 SNEGSKA (reference sequence). V was clipped by 5 bases and J by 11 bases, with 22 bases between them. There are 14 residues in the CDR3.

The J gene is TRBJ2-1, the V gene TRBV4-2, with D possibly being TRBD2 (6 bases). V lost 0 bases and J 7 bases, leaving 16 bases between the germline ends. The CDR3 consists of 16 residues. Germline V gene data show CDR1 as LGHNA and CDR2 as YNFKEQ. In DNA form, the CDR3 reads TGTGCCAGCAGCCAAGATACGACGGGAGAGGGGAATGAGCAGTTCTTC. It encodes CASSQDTTGEGNEQFF.

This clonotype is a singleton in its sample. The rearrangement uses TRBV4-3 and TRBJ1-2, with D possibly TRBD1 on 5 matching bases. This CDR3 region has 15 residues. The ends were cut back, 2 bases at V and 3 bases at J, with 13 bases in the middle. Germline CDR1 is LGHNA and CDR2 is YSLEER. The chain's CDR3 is CASSQRTSGDYGYTF. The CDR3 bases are TGCGCCAGCAGCCAAAGGACGTCGGGGGACTATGGCTACACCTTC.

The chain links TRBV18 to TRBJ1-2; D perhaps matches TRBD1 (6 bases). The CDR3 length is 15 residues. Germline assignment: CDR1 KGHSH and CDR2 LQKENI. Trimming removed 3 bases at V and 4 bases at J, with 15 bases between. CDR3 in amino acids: CASSPEQGGSYGYTF. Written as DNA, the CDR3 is TGTGCCAGCTCACCCGAACAGGGTGGTAGCTATGGCTACACCTTC.

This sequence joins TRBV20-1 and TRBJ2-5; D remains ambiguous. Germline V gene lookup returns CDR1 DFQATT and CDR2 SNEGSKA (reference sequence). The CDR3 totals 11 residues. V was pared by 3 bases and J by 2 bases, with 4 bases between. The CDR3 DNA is TGCAGTGCTAGTCAACAAGAGACCCAGTACTTC. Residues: CSASQQETQYF.

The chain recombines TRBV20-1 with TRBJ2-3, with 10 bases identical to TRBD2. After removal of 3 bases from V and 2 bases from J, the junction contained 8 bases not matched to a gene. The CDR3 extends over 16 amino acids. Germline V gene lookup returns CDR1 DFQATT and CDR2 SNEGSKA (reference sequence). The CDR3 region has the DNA TGCAGTGCTAGCCTCCTAGCGGGAGTGCCCACAGATACGCAGTATTTT. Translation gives CSASLLAGVPTDTQYF.

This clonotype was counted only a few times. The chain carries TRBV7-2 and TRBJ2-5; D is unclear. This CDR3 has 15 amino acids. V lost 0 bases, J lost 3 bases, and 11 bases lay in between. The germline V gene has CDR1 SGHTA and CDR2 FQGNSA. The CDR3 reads CASSLALHGKETQYF. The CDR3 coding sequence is TGTGCCAGCAGCTTAGCGCTCCACGGCAAAGAGACCCAGTACTTC.

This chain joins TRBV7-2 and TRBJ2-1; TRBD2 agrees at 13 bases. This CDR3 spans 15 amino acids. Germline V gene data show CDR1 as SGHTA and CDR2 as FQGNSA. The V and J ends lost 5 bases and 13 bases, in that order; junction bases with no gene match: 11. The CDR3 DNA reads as TGTGCCAGCAGCCCTCGGACTAGCGGGAGAGAGACCCAGTTCTTC. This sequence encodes CASSPRTSGRETQFF. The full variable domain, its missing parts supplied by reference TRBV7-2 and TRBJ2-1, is GAGVSQSPSNKVTEKGKDVELRCDPISGHTALYWYRQSLGQGLEFLIYFQGNSAPDKSGLPSDRFSAERTGGSVSTLTIQRTQQEDSAVYLCASSPRTSGRETQFFGPGTRLTVL.